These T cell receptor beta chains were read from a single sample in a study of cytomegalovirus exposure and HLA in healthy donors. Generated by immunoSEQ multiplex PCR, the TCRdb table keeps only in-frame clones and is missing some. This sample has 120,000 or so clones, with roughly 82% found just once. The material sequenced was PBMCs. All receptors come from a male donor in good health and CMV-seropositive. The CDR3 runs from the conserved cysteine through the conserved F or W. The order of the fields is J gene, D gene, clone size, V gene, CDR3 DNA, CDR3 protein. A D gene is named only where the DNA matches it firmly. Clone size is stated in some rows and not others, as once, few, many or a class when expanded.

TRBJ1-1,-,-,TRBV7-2,TGTGCCAGCAGCTCAGGGGAGTGGGTGAACACTGAAGCTTTCTTT,CASSSGEWVNTEAFF
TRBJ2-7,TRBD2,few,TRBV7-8,TGTGCCAGCAGCTTAGTTGGGACTAGCGGTTACGAGCAGTACTTC,CASSLVGTSGYEQYF
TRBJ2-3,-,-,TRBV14,TGTGCCAGCAGCCAAGATGTCGGAGCGGACACAGATACGCAGTATTTT,CASSQDVGADTDTQYF
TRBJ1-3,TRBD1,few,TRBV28,TGTGCCAGCAGTTCCGGACAGGGGGCTTATGGAAACACCATATATTTT,CASSSGQGAYGNTIYF
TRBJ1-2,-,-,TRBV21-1,TGTGCCAGCAGCAAAGACAATAACTATGGCTACACCTTC,CASSKDNNYGYTF
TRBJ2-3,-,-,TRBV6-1,TGTGCCAGCAGTGAAGCGATGCCGAGAGAGATCTTCACAGATACGCAGTATTTT,CASSEAMPREIFTDTQYF
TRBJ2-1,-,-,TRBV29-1,TGCAGCGTTGATGGAGGGAGAAGGTCCTACAATGAGCAGTTCTTC,CSVDGGRRSYNEQFF
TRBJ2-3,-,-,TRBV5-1,TGCGCCAGCAGCTTGAGGCAGGGCACAGATACGCAGTATTTT,CASSLRQGTDTQYF
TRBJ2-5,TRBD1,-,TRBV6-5,TGTGCCAGCAGGGAATGGGACAGGGTAACCCAGTACTTC,CASREWDRVTQYF
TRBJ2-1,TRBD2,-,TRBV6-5,TGTGCCAGCACCCGACTAGCGGGAGCCACCAATGAGCAGTTCTTC,CASTRLAGATNEQFF
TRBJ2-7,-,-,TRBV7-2,TGTGCCAGCACCCTAGGAGTCCAGCCCTACGAGCAGTACTTC,CASTLGVQPYEQYF
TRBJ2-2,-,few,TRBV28,TGTGCCAGCAGCCCCCAGATGGTCGGGGAGCTGTTTTTT,CASSPQMVGELFF
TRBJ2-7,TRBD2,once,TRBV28,TGTGCCAGCAGTTCGGGACTAGTATTTTCCGAGCAGTACTTC,CASSSGLVFSEQYF
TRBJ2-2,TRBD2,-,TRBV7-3,TGTGCCAGCAGCCGCCTAGCGGGAACGAACACCGGGGAGCTGTTTTTT,CASSRLAGTNTGELFF